The 19 T cell receptor beta chains listed next were all sequenced from one sample in a study of cytomegalovirus exposure and HLA in healthy donors. PCR employed 60 Vbeta and 13 Jbeta primers. Here immunoSEQ multiplex PCR was the method, and the copy in TCRdb shows in-frame clones only, minus some. Here the sample spans approximately 90,000 clones, roughly 80% being singletons. Material for sequencing was PBMCs. The source is a man in his forties in good health and CMV-seronegative.

V gene TRBV5-1 combines with J gene TRBJ2-7; weak D call: TRBD2 (5 bases). V was cut by 4 bases and J by 2 bases, with 10 bases left in between. This CDR3 has 13 amino acids. Looked up from germline, CDR1 is SGHRS and CDR2 is YFSETQ. This CDR3 is CASSRSGTYEQYF. As DNA, the CDR3 is TGCGCCAGCAGCAGGTCCGGGACCTACGAGCAGTACTTC.

The CDR3 spells CASSYRGRTNQPQHF. CDR3 nucleotide sequence: TGTGCCAGCAGTTATCGAGGCAGGACTAATCAGCCCCAGCATTTT. This chain connects TRBV27 to TRBJ1-5, with D unclear. Germline CDR1 reads MNHEY; CDR2 reads SMNVEV (reference sequence). The CDR3 runs 15 residues. Trimming took 4 bases from V and 4 from J, leaving 14 bases between them.

This clone has a handful of counts. One end of the junction is discordant with germline, which a read error may explain. In the same sample, other DNA sequences code for this CDR3. The V call is TRBV7-9, the J call TRBJ1-6, with D unresolved. Germline V gene lookup returns CDR1 SEHNR and CDR2 FQNEAQ (reference sequence). This CDR3 contains 15 residues. CDR3 DNA sequence: TGTGCCAGCAGCCTCGTTAGCTCCTATAATTCCCCCCTCCACTTT. Translating it yields CASSLVSSYNSPLHF.

The V call is TRBV28, the J call TRBJ1-2; no firm D call. V was pared by 2 bases and J by 2 bases, with 9 bases between. The germline V gene has CDR1 MDHEN and CDR2 SYDVKM. The CDR3 is 14 amino acids. The CDR3 reads CASSLPDGNYGYTF. In DNA, the CDR3 is TGTGCCAGCAGTTTACCCGACGGGAACTATGGCTACACCTTC.

In its sample, this clone was seen once. The gene calls are TRBV2 and TRBJ2-3, with TRBD1 matching 11 bases. V gave up 6 bases and J gave up 5 bases; unmatched junction bases: 10. Germline assignment: CDR1 SNHLY and CDR2 FYNNEI. This CDR3 spans 16 amino acids. This chain's CDR3 is CASRTGQGAFGDTQYF. CDR3 nucleotides: TGTGCCAGCAGAACCGGACAGGGGGCTTTCGGAGATACGCAGTATTTT. The complete variable domain, with remaining parts taken from reference TRBV2 and TRBJ2-3, reads EPEVTQTPSHQVTQMGQEVILRCVPISNHLYFYWYRQILGQKVEFLVSFYNNEISEKSEIFDDQFSVERPDGSNFTLKIRSTKLEDSAMYFCASRTGQGAFGDTQYFGPGTRLTVL.

The chain joins TRBV19 to TRBJ1-5, with a weak D call TRBD1 (5 bases). CDR3 length: 13 amino acids. The ends were cut back, 9 bases at V and 6 bases at J, with 15 bases in the middle. Germline V gene lookup returns CDR1 LNHDA and CDR2 SQIVND (reference sequence). DNA of the CDR3: TGTGCCAGCTCGTGGGGGGTCTTTCAGCCCCAGCATTTT. Translating it yields CASSWGVFQPQHF.

V is TRBV5-6 and J is TRBJ2-1, with 10 bases matching TRBD1. V was clipped by 4 bases and J by 1 base; unmatched bases: 5. The CDR3 is made up of 16 amino acids. Germline lookup yields CDR1 SGHDT and CDR2 YYEEEE. CDR3 protein: CASSTGTGESYNEQFF. Written as DNA, the CDR3 is TGTGCCAGCAGCACCGGGACAGGGGAGTCCTACAATGAGCAGTTCTTC.

This chain uses TRBV6-1 with TRBJ2-7; perhaps TRBD1 as D (5 bases). Trimming took 7 bases from V and 2 from J, leaving 15 bases between them. The CDR3 is 14 residues long. Germline V CDR1 and CDR2: MNHNS, SASEGT. The CDR3 DNA follows: TGTGCCAGCATGAAGGGGTACGGACCCTACGAGCAGTACTTC. It translates to CASMKGYGPYEQYF.

V and J are TRBV19 and TRBJ2-5; 7 positions match TRBD1. Germline assignment: CDR1 LNHDA and CDR2 SQIVND (reference sequence). The CDR3 covers 14 residues. The V gene end was trimmed by 7 bases and the J gene end by 2 bases; junction bases not matched to a gene: 7. CDR3 loop: CASKPTGFQETQYF. Here the CDR3 DNA reads TGTGCCAGTAAACCGACAGGGTTTCAAGAGACCCAGTACTTC. Variable domain in full (rest from reference TRBV19 and TRBJ2-5): DGGITQSPKYLFRKEGQNVTLSCEQNLNHDAMYWYRQDPGQGLRLIYYSQIVNDFQKGDIAEGYSVSREKKESFPLTVTSAQKNPTAFYLCASKPTGFQETQYFGPGTRLLVL.

V gene TRBV7-9 combines with J gene TRBJ1-1; TRBD1 might be the D (6 bases). Looked up from germline, CDR1 is SEHNR and CDR2 is FQNEAQ (reference sequence). CDR3 length: 13 amino acids. The V gene lost 5 bases and the J gene lost 3 bases, with 10 bases spanning the gap. CDR3 nucleotide sequence: TGTGCCAGCAGCCCCGGGGGGCACACTGAAGCTTTCTTT. Its translation is CASSPGGHTEAFF. Full variable domain (missing parts from reference TRBV7-9 and TRBJ1-1): DTGVSQNPRHKITKRGQNVTFRCDPISEHNRLYWYRQTLGQGPEFLTYFQNEAQLEKSRLLSDRFSAERPKGSFSTLEIQRTEQGDSAMYLCASSPGGHTEAFFGQGTRLTVV.

This chain uses TRBV18 with TRBJ1-3, with D possibly matching TRBD1 (6 bases). The V and J ends lost 3 bases and 3 bases respectively, with 12 bases between them. CDR3 length: 15 amino acids. Germline CDR1 is KGHSH and CDR2 is LQKENI. In nucleotides, the CDR3 is TGTGCCAGCTCACCCCCCGACAGGATTGGAAACACCATATATTTT. Translation gives CASSPPDRIGNTIYF. The full variable domain, completed using reference TRBV18 and TRBJ1-3, is NAGVMQNPRHLVRRRGQEARLRCSPMKGHSHVYWYRQLPEEGLKFMVYLQKENIIDESGMPKERFSAEFPKEGPSILRIQQVVRGDSAAYFCASSPPDRIGNTIYFGEGSWLTVV.

The V gene is TRBV6-1, the J gene TRBJ1-4; tentative D call: TRBD1 (5 bases). Per germline, CDR1 MNHNS and CDR2 SASEGT. This CDR3 has 15 residues. Trimming shortened V by 2 bases and J by 8 bases, and 15 bases separated the two germline ends. The CDR3 spells CASSEQGRGVEKLFF. CDR3 sequence (DNA): TGTGCCAGCAGTGAACAGGGTCGGGGGGTGGAAAAACTGTTTTTT.

The chain has TRBV29-1 and TRBJ1-1, with TRBD1 matching over 8 bases. Germline V lookup: CDR1 SQVTM, CDR2 ANQGSEA. The CDR3 is 12 residues long. The CDR3 is CSAGGGSTEAFF. The CDR3 nucleotides are TGCAGTGCAGGGGGCGGGAGCACTGAAGCTTTCTTT.

The chain uses TRBV2 and TRBJ2-6, with unresolved D. Looked up from germline, CDR1 is SNHLY and CDR2 is FYNNEI. The CDR3 contains 14 residues. The V gene lost 4 bases and the J gene lost 0 bases, with 4 bases spanning the gap. The CDR3 bases are TGTGCCAGCAGTGTTCACTCTGGGGCCAACGTCCTGACTTTC. This sequence encodes CASSVHSGANVLTF.

This clone has more than one count but fewer than ten. The rearrangement uses TRBV19 and TRBJ2-1; TRBD2 matches at 11 bases. With V trimmed by 5 bases and J by 3 bases, 15 bases remained unmatched. Germline V gene data show CDR1 as LNHDA and CDR2 as SQIVND (reference sequence). This CDR3 region has 19 residues. CDR3 sequence reads: CASSPLEASGRRVYNEQFF. DNA for the CDR3: TGTGCCAGTAGTCCATTGGAGGCTAGCGGGAGGAGAGTCTACAATGAGCAGTTCTTC.

CDR3 residues: CASSLESQNPYEQYF. Written as DNA, the CDR3 is TGTGCCAGCAGCTTGGAGTCGCAGAACCCCTACGAGCAGTACTTC. The chain has TRBV5-4 and TRBJ2-7; no clear D gene. Germline assignment: CDR1 SGHNT and CDR2 YYREEE (reference sequence). The CDR3 length is 15 residues. V was shortened by 0 bases and J by 2 bases, with 12 bases between the two germline ends.

This clone was counted between two and nine times. The rearrangement uses TRBV7-6 and TRBJ1-1; 7 bases line up with TRBD1. This CDR3 comprises 15 residues. CDR1 is SGHVS, CDR2 FNYEAQ, per germline. The V segment lost 0 bases and the J segment 0 bases; nucleotides outside the gene matches: 1. CDR3 sequence (DNA): TGTGCCAGCAGCTTAGCGACAGGGCTGAACACTGAAGCTTTCTTT. Amino acid sequence: CASSLATGLNTEAFF.

The CDR3, as DNA: TGTGCCAGCAGTGAAGTTGGGGGAGGGCCGGTAAACATTCAGTACTTC. Protein sequence: CASSEVGGGPVNIQYF. The chain combines TRBV6-1 with TRBJ2-4, with 7 nucleotides matching TRBD2. The CDR3 length is 16 residues. V lost 1 base, J lost 6 bases, and 9 bases stayed unmatched. CDR1 is MNHNS and CDR2 is SASEGT in the germline V gene.

The rearrangement links TRBV19 to TRBJ1-1, with D perhaps matching TRBD1 (6 bases). V lost 5 bases to trimming and J lost 3 bases, with 19 bases between them. The V gene's germline CDR1 is LNHDA and CDR2 SQIVND (reference sequence). The CDR3 totals 16 residues. CDR3: CASSSPIDRLDTEAFF. CDR3 nucleotides: TGTGCCAGTAGTTCCCCTATAGACAGGTTGGACACTGAAGCTTTCTTT. The variable domain in full, completed from reference TRBV19 and TRBJ1-1, reads DGGITQSPKYLFRKEGQNVTLSCEQNLNHDAMYWYRQDPGQGLRLIYYSQIVNDFQKGDIAEGYSVSREKKESFPLTVTSAQKNPTAFYLCASSSPIDRLDTEAFFGQGTRLTVV.